A single sample is the source of the 4 T cell receptor beta chains below, sequenced in a study of cytomegalovirus exposure and HLA in healthy donors. The PCR ran on 60 Vbeta and 13 Jbeta primers. The protocol was immunoSEQ multiplex PCR, while the TCRdb copy is restricted to in-frame clones and leaves out a portion. The profile shows about 210,000 clones, approximately 82% of them singletons. The specimen sequenced was PBMCs. Receptors were obtained from a woman aged 50 to 60 in good health and CMV-seropositive.

This rearrangement joins TRBV19 to TRBJ1-1; 9 nucleotides match TRBD1. This CDR3 is 19 amino acids long. Per the germline V gene, CDR1 is LNHDA and CDR2 is SQIVND (reference sequence). V shed 5 bases, J shed 4 bases, and the junction held 20 bases outside the gene matches. The DNA of the CDR3 is TGTGCCAGTAGTCCGGGACAGGGAATTCACTTCGTTGCGGTCACTGAAGCTTTCTTT. It codes for CASSPGQGIHFVAVTEAFF.

The rearrangement joins TRBV30 to TRBJ2-3, with D possibly TRBD2 on 7 matching bases. Per the germline V gene, CDR1 is GTSNPN and CDR2 is SVGIG (reference sequence). The CDR3 is 16 residues long. The V end was cut by 2 bases, the J end by 3 bases, with 18 bases between. CDR3 bases: TGTGCCTGGAGTTATCGGGGGGCAAGGAGAACAGATACGCAGTATTTT. This translates into CAWSYRGARRTDTQYF.

V is TRBV29-1 and J is TRBJ2-3; no clear D. CDR1 is SQVTM, CDR2 ANQGSEA, per germline. This CDR3 is built from 14 residues. V lost 0 bases, J lost 0 bases, and 7 bases lay in between. DNA of the CDR3: TGCAGCGTTGAAGATCAGCGTAGCACAGATACGCAGTATTTT. This codes for CSVEDQRSTDTQYF.

This chain links TRBV6-4 with TRBJ1-2; D may be TRBD1 (5 bases). Looked up from germline, CDR1 is MRHNA and CDR2 is SNTAGT. V was pared by 6 bases and J by 5 bases, with 16 bases between. There are 14 residues in the CDR3. CDR3 amino acids: CASSQEVGGYGYTF. The CDR3 nucleotides are TGTGCCAGCAGCCAGGAGGTGGGGGGATATGGCTACACCTTC.